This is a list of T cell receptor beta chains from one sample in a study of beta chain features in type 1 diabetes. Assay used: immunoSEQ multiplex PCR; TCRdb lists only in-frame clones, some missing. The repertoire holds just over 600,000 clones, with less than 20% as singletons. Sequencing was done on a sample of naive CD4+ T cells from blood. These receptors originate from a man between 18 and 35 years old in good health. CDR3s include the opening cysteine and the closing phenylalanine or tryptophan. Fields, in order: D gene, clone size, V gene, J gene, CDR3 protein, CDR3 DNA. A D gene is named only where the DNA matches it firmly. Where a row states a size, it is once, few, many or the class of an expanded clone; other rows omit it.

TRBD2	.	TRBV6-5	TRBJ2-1	CASSLRAGGWNEQFF	TGTGCCAGCAGTCTCAGAGCGGGAGGCTGGAATGAGCAGTTCTTC
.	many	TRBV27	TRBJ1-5	CASSFSNQPQHF	TGTGCCAGCAGTTTTAGCAATCAGCCCCAGCATTTT
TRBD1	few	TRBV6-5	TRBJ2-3	CASRTGGADTQYF	TGTGCCAGCAGGACAGGGGGCGCAGATACGCAGTATTTT
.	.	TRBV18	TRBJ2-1	CASSPPPGADYNEQFF	TGTGCCAGCTCACCACCGCCGGGGGCCGACTACAATGAGCAGTTCTTC
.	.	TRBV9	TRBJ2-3	CASSGDPFADTQYF	TGTGCCAGCAGCGGTGACCCCTTCGCCGATACGCAGTATTTT
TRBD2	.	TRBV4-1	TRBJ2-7	CASSQVWGGARNEQYF	TGCGCCAGCAGCCAAGTGTGGGGAGGGGCCCGAAACGAGCAGTACTTC
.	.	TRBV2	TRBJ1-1	CASTQSERTEAFF	TGTGCCAGCACCCAATCAGAGAGAACTGAAGCTTTCTTT
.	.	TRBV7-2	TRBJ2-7	CASSPSRTASEQYF	TGTGCCAGCAGCCCCAGCCGAACCGCTTCCGAGCAGTACTTC
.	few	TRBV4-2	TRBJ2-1	CASSQGGLPYNEQFF	TGTGCCAGCAGCCAAGGCGGGCTCCCCTACAATGAGCAGTTCTTC
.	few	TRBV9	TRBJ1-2	CASSVERYGYTF	TGTGCCAGCAGCGTAGAAAGATATGGCTACACCTTC
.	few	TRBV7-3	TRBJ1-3	CASSLTGTAHTIYF	TGTGCCAGCAGCTTAACCGGGACGGCGCACACCATATATTTT
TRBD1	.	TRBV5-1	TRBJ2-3	CASSSGTGGDTQYF	TGCGCCAGCAGCTCCGGGACAGGTGGAGATACGCAGTATTTT
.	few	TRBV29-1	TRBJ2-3	CSVEKVRTDTQYF	TGCAGCGTTGAAAAAGTCCGCACAGATACGCAGTATTTT
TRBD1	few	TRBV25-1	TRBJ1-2	CASSELTGVYGYTF	TGTGCCAGCAGTGAATTAACAGGGGTCTATGGCTACACCTTC
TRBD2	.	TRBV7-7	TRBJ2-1	CASSPGTSGTSYNEQFF	TGTGCCAGCAGCCCAGGGACTAGCGGTACGTCCTACAATGAGCAGTTCTTC
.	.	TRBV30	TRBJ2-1	CAWSVLGGSNEQFF	TGTGCCTGGAGTGTTTTAGGGGGTTCCAATGAGCAGTTCTTC
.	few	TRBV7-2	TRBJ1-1	CASSLVWQLNTEAFF	TGTGCCAGCAGCTTAGTGTGGCAATTGAACACTGAAGCTTTCTTT
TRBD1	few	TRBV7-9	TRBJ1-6	CASSPQGQGQNSPLHF	TGTGCCAGCAGCCCCCAGGGACAGGGCCAAAATTCACCCCTCCACTTT
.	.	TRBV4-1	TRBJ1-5	CASSQGAGVNPYSNQPQHF	TGCGCCAGCAGCCAAGGGGCAGGGGTGAATCCGTATAGCAATCAGCCCCAGCATTTT
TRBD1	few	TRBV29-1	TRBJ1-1	CSVRTGMNTEAFF	TGCAGCGTGAGGACAGGGATGAACACTGAAGCTTTCTTT
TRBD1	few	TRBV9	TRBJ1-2	CASSVDRVDYGYTF	TGTGCCAGCAGCGTTGACAGGGTGGACTATGGCTACACCTTC
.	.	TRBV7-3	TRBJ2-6	CASSPGSGANVLTF	TGTGCCAGCAGCCCCGGGTCCGGGGCCAACGTCCTGACTTTC
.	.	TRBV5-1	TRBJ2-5	CASSLVGGGETQYF	TGCGCCAGCAGCTTGGTTGGGGGCGGAGAGACCCAGTACTTC
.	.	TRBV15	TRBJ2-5	CATSRDWTAQETQYF	TGTGCCACCAGCAGAGACTGGACAGCGCAAGAGACCCAGTACTTC